This T cell receptor (beta chain) was found in a study of blood T cells in healthy people across ages. CDR1 and CDR2 from the germline V gene are SGHRS and YFSETQ. V was shortened by 4 bases and J by 0 bases, with 6 bases between the two germline ends. The CDR3 has 13 amino acids. A sample-barcoded 5' primer and a J-beta primer mix were used in a second PCR of roughly 7 to 11 cycles. TCRdb re-called the 5' RACE reads through MiXCR, storing one row per CDR3 protein. This sample has 800,000 or so distinct CDR3 sequences, with around 50% found just once. The table lists this clonotype with a few counts. This clonotype was obtained from an elderly man in good health. The genes are TRBV5-1 and TRBJ2-3; no definite D call. Sequencing input: blood. In nucleotides, the CDR3 is TGCGCCAGCAGCGACCTTAGCACAGATACGCAGTATTTT. As protein: CASSDLSTDTQYF.